This is a list of T cell receptor beta chains from one sample in a study of cytomegalovirus exposure and HLA in healthy donors. Repertoires were generated with immunoSEQ multiplex PCR, while TCRdb's copy carries only in-frame clones and drops some. The sample carries about 220,000 clones, around 88% recorded once. The sample comprised PBMCs. The receptors were sampled from a woman aged 18-30 years in good health and CMV-seronegative. CDR3s include the opening cysteine and the closing phenylalanine or tryptophan. The D gene is left open where the match is weak. Expanded clones are given a class, and other clones once, few, many or no size at all.

J gene: TRBJ1-1
V gene: TRBV15
D gene: -
clone size: -
CDR3 protein: CATSSDRNTEAFF
CDR3 DNA: TGTGCCACCAGCAGTGACAGGAACACTGAAGCTTTCTTT

J gene: TRBJ2-3
V gene: TRBV7-9
D gene: -
clone size: -
CDR3 protein: CASRQGFLLTDTQYF
CDR3 DNA: TGTGCCAGCAGACAGGGTTTTCTCTTGACAGATACGCAGTATTTT

J gene: TRBJ2-5
V gene: TRBV28
D gene: TRBD1
clone size: -
CDR3 protein: CASSETQGALETQYF
CDR3 DNA: TGTGCCAGCAGTGAAACTCAGGGGGCATTAGAGACCCAGTACTTC

J gene: TRBJ1-2
V gene: TRBV5-1
D gene: TRBD1
clone size: -
CDR3 protein: CASSSRTGANYGYTF
CDR3 DNA: TGCGCCAGCAGCTCCCGGACAGGCGCTAACTATGGCTACACCTTC

J gene: TRBJ1-2
V gene: TRBV6-5
D gene: TRBD1
clone size: -
CDR3 protein: CASSYSTGGSYGYTF
CDR3 DNA: TGTGCCAGCAGTTACTCGACAGGGGGCAGCTATGGCTACACCTTC

J gene: TRBJ2-2
V gene: TRBV28
D gene: TRBD1
clone size: -
CDR3 protein: CASSRYRQGASGELFF
CDR3 DNA: TGTGCCAGCAGTCGCTACAGACAGGGGGCGTCGGGGGAGCTGTTTTTT

J gene: TRBJ2-7
V gene: TRBV30
D gene: TRBD2
clone size: -
CDR3 protein: CAWSVLAGVGEQYF
CDR3 DNA: TGTGCCTGGAGTGTCCTAGCGGGAGTGGGCGAGCAGTACTTC

J gene: TRBJ1-5
V gene: TRBV27
D gene: -
clone size: -
CDR3 protein: CASSLEGESNQPQHF
CDR3 DNA: TGTGCCAGCAGTTTAGAGGGGGAAAGCAATCAGCCCCAGCATTTT

J gene: TRBJ1-1
V gene: TRBV7-8
D gene: TRBD1
clone size: once
CDR3 protein: CASSSRDRGGTEAFF
CDR3 DNA: TGTGCCAGCAGCTCCCGGGACAGGGGTGGCACTGAAGCTTTCTTT

J gene: TRBJ1-2
V gene: TRBV9
D gene: -
clone size: -
CDR3 protein: CASSESPGYNYGYTF
CDR3 DNA: TGTGCCAGCAGCGAGTCCCCCGGTTACAACTATGGCTACACCTTC

J gene: TRBJ2-7
V gene: TRBV27
D gene: -
clone size: -
CDR3 protein: CASSLGHGVEQYF
CDR3 DNA: TGTGCCAGCAGTTTAGGTCACGGGGTCGAGCAGTACTTC

J gene: TRBJ2-7
V gene: TRBV29-1
D gene: -
clone size: -
CDR3 protein: CSVLPPGNYEQYF
CDR3 DNA: TGCAGCGTCCTTCCCCCGGGGAACTACGAGCAGTACTTC

J gene: TRBJ1-2
V gene: TRBV28
D gene: -
clone size: -
CDR3 protein: CASSLDTRGYGYTF
CDR3 DNA: TGTGCCAGCAGTTTAGATACACGCGGGTATGGCTACACCTTC

J gene: TRBJ2-2
V gene: TRBV6-6
D gene: -
clone size: -
CDR3 protein: CASRGGNTGELFF
CDR3 DNA: TGTGCCAGTAGGGGGGGAAACACCGGGGAGCTGTTTTTT

J gene: TRBJ2-7
V gene: TRBV4-2
D gene: -
clone size: -
CDR3 protein: CASSQDYGGYEQYF
CDR3 DNA: TGTGCCAGCAGCCAAGACTATGGAGGATACGAGCAGTACTTC

J gene: TRBJ2-2
V gene: TRBV18
D gene: TRBD2
clone size: -
CDR3 protein: CASSHGTSDTGELFF
CDR3 DNA: TGTGCCAGCTCACACGGGACTAGCGACACCGGGGAGCTGTTTTTT

J gene: TRBJ1-5
V gene: TRBV28
D gene: -
clone size: -
CDR3 protein: CASSPLDRDINQPQHF
CDR3 DNA: TGTGCCAGCAGTCCCCTGGACAGAGATATCAATCAGCCCCAGCATTTT

J gene: TRBJ2-5
V gene: TRBV7-2
D gene: TRBD1
clone size: -
CDR3 protein: CASSLVSGQGGRRQETQYF
CDR3 DNA: TGTGCCAGCAGCTTAGTGTCGGGACAGGGAGGAAGGAGGCAAGAGACCCAGTACTTC

J gene: TRBJ1-5
V gene: TRBV28
D gene: TRBD1
clone size: -
CDR3 protein: CASSLSQGANTQPQHF
CDR3 DNA: TGTGCCAGCAGTTTGTCTCAGGGGGCAAATACTCAGCCCCAGCATTTT

J gene: TRBJ2-5
V gene: TRBV2
D gene: -
clone size: -
CDR3 protein: CATKGGRYQETQYF
CDR3 DNA: TGTGCCACCAAGGGGGGGCGTTACCAAGAGACCCAGTACTTC

J gene: TRBJ2-7
V gene: TRBV5-1
D gene: -
clone size: -
CDR3 protein: CASSLDGSYEQYF
CDR3 DNA: TGCGCCAGCAGCTTGGACGGGAGTTACGAGCAGTACTTC

J gene: TRBJ2-1
V gene: TRBV5-6
D gene: -
clone size: -
CDR3 protein: CASRLIWLPIGDNEQFF
CDR3 DNA: TGTGCCAGCAGATTGATCTGGTTGCCCATCGGGGACAATGAGCAGTTCTTC

J gene: TRBJ2-7
V gene: TRBV2
D gene: -
clone size: -
CDR3 protein: CASMQGGEQYF
CDR3 DNA: TGTGCCAGCATGCAGGGGGGCGAGCAGTACTTC

J gene: TRBJ2-7
V gene: TRBV25-1
D gene: TRBD1
clone size: -
CDR3 protein: CASRPGDSKYEQYF
CDR3 DNA: TGTGCCAGCAGACCCGGGGACAGCAAATACGAGCAGTACTTC

J gene: TRBJ2-5
V gene: TRBV6-1
D gene: TRBD2
clone size: -
CDR3 protein: CASSVGGGVGETQYF
CDR3 DNA: TGTGCCAGCAGCGTCGGCGGGGGGGTTGGGGAGACCCAGTACTTC

J gene: TRBJ2-2
V gene: TRBV7-8
D gene: TRBD2
clone size: -
CDR3 protein: CASSLEYSGGTGELFF
CDR3 DNA: TGTGCCAGCAGCTTAGAGTACAGCGGGGGCACCGGGGAGCTGTTTTTT

J gene: TRBJ1-2
V gene: TRBV9
D gene: TRBD1
clone size: -
CDR3 protein: CASSVYPGRGPSNYGYTF
CDR3 DNA: TGTGCCAGCAGCGTATATCCCGGCAGGGGGCCGTCTAACTATGGCTACACCTTC

J gene: TRBJ2-7
V gene: TRBV28
D gene: TRBD1
clone size: -
CDR3 protein: CASSGTGTGNNEQYF
CDR3 DNA: TGTGCCAGCAGTGGGACCGGGACAGGGAATAACGAGCAGTACTTC

J gene: TRBJ2-1
V gene: TRBV7-6
D gene: -
clone size: -
CDR3 protein: CASSLQGNEQFF
CDR3 DNA: TGTGCCAGCAGCTTACAGGGAAATGAGCAGTTCTTC

J gene: TRBJ2-7
V gene: TRBV28
D gene: -
clone size: -
CDR3 protein: CASSLASFSSYEQYF
CDR3 DNA: TGTGCCAGCAGTTTAGCGTCTTTTAGCTCCTACGAGCAGTACTTC

J gene: TRBJ2-5
V gene: TRBV4-1
D gene: TRBD1
clone size: once
CDR3 protein: CASSHPDRQETQYF
CDR3 DNA: TGCGCCAGCAGCCACCCGGACAGGCAAGAGACCCAGTACTTC

J gene: TRBJ2-7
V gene: TRBV5-4
D gene: -
clone size: once
CDR3 protein: CASSLGRDYEQYF
CDR3 DNA: TGTGCCAGCAGCCTTGGACGGGACTACGAGCAGTACTTC

J gene: TRBJ2-1
V gene: TRBV27
D gene: TRBD2
clone size: -
CDR3 protein: CASSLAPPTSGVYNEQFF
CDR3 DNA: TGTGCCAGCAGTTTAGCCCCCCCGACTAGCGGCGTCTACAATGAGCAGTTCTTC

J gene: TRBJ2-3
V gene: TRBV7-2
D gene: -
clone size: -
CDR3 protein: CASSSRGADTQYF
CDR3 DNA: TGTGCCAGCAGCAGCAGGGGGGCAGATACGCAGTATTTT

J gene: TRBJ2-7
V gene: TRBV28
D gene: TRBD2
clone size: -
CDR3 protein: CASSLRLAGEQYF
CDR3 DNA: TGTGCCAGCAGTTTAAGACTAGCGGGGGAGCAGTACTTC

J gene: TRBJ2-1
V gene: TRBV6-5
D gene: TRBD1
clone size: -
CDR3 protein: CASSQGTASYNEQFF
CDR3 DNA: TGTGCCAGCAGCCAAGGGACAGCAAGTTACAATGAGCAGTTCTTC

J gene: TRBJ2-7
V gene: TRBV5-5
D gene: -
clone size: -
CDR3 protein: CASSFKTGTLREQYF
CDR3 DNA: TGTGCCAGCAGCTTCAAGACAGGGACTCTGAGGGAGCAGTACTTC

J gene: TRBJ2-5
V gene: TRBV27
D gene: TRBD2
clone size: -
CDR3 protein: CAGSGGVEETQYF
CDR3 DNA: TGTGCCGGATCGGGAGGGGTGGAAGAGACCCAGTACTTC

J gene: TRBJ1-1
V gene: TRBV7-9
D gene: -
clone size: -
CDR3 protein: CASSYTNTEAFF
CDR3 DNA: TGTGCCAGCAGCTACACCAACACTGAAGCTTTCTTT

J gene: TRBJ1-5
V gene: TRBV4-2
D gene: -
clone size: -
CDR3 protein: CASSQELQGYNQPQHF
CDR3 DNA: TGTGCCAGCAGCCAAGAGCTTCAGGGATACAATCAGCCCCAGCATTTT

J gene: TRBJ2-7
V gene: TRBV11-2
D gene: -
clone size: -
CDR3 protein: CASSLLLDSTYEQYF
CDR3 DNA: TGTGCCAGCAGCCTGTTGTTAGACAGCACCTACGAGCAGTACTTC

J gene: TRBJ2-2
V gene: TRBV11-2
D gene: TRBD2
clone size: -
CDR3 protein: CASSRERLAGGTGELFF
CDR3 DNA: TGTGCCAGCAGCCGCGAAAGACTAGCGGGAGGGACCGGGGAGCTGTTTTTT

J gene: TRBJ1-3
V gene: TRBV5-1
D gene: -
clone size: once
CDR3 protein: CASSSGTGSGNTIYF
CDR3 DNA: TGCGCCAGCAGCTCGGGAACAGGGTCCGGAAACACCATATATTTT

J gene: TRBJ1-4
V gene: TRBV7-7
D gene: -
clone size: -
CDR3 protein: CASSRQGGEKLFF
CDR3 DNA: TGTGCTAGCAGCAGGCAAGGCGGTGAAAAACTGTTTTTT

J gene: TRBJ2-7
V gene: TRBV19
D gene: TRBD2
clone size: once
CDR3 protein: CASSSWEGPSYEQYF
CDR3 DNA: TGTGCCAGTAGTTCGTGGGAGGGCCCATCCTACGAGCAGTACTTC

J gene: TRBJ2-1
V gene: TRBV6-1
D gene: -
clone size: -
CDR3 protein: CASRIASSYNEQFF
CDR3 DNA: TGTGCCAGCAGAATAGCATCGTCCTACAATGAGCAGTTCTTC

J gene: TRBJ2-5
V gene: TRBV2
D gene: TRBD1
clone size: once
CDR3 protein: CASGEGAWETQYF
CDR3 DNA: TGTGCCAGCGGTGAGGGGGCTTGGGAGACCCAGTACTTC

J gene: TRBJ2-1
V gene: TRBV5-1
D gene: TRBD2
clone size: -
CDR3 protein: CASRPSGGDEQFF
CDR3 DNA: TGCGCCAGCAGGCCTAGCGGTGGCGATGAGCAGTTCTTC

J gene: TRBJ1-5
V gene: TRBV7-3
D gene: TRBD1
clone size: once
CDR3 protein: CASSLSHGTGGNQPQHF
CDR3 DNA: TGTGCCAGCAGCTTATCTCACGGGACAGGGGGGAATCAGCCCCAGCATTTT

J gene: TRBJ2-1
V gene: TRBV19
D gene: -
clone size: -
CDR3 protein: CASSIDGRGRWNEQFF
CDR3 DNA: TGTGCCAGTAGTATAGATGGCAGGGGTAGATGGAATGAGCAGTTCTTC

J gene: TRBJ1-1
V gene: TRBV9
D gene: -
clone size: -
CDR3 protein: CASSVGVQGLWTEAFF
CDR3 DNA: TGTGCCAGCAGCGTAGGGGTCCAGGGGCTTTGGACTGAAGCTTTCTTT

J gene: TRBJ2-5
V gene: TRBV9
D gene: TRBD1
clone size: -
CDR3 protein: CASSVGDQGVEHQETQYF
CDR3 DNA: TGTGCCAGCAGCGTAGGTGATCAGGGGGTGGAACACCAAGAGACCCAGTACTTC

J gene: TRBJ2-7
V gene: TRBV28
D gene: -
clone size: -
CDR3 protein: CASSLTDYEQYF
CDR3 DNA: TGTGCCAGCAGTTTGACAGATTACGAGCAGTACTTC